The text below deals with one T cell receptor (beta chain). Per the germline V gene, CDR1 is SGDLS and CDR2 is YYNGEE. Losses at the gene ends were 3 bases for V and 8 bases for J; bases not matched to a gene: 4. CDR3 length equals 13 residues. The data were produced by immunoSEQ multiplex PCR, yet TCRdb's version contains in-frame clones alone and is incomplete. The sample includes almost 400,000 clones, more than 70% of them seen just once. These data are taken from a study of blood T cell repertoires in COVID-19. Sequenced sample: peripheral blood. The V gene is TRBV9, the J gene TRBJ1-4, with 7 bases that match TRBD1. The source of this sequence is a woman aged 60 to 75 with COVID-19, enrolled during active disease. Written as DNA, the CDR3 is TGTGCCAGCAGCGCCCTACAGGGGGAAAAACTGTTTTTT. Encoded protein: CASSALQGEKLFF.